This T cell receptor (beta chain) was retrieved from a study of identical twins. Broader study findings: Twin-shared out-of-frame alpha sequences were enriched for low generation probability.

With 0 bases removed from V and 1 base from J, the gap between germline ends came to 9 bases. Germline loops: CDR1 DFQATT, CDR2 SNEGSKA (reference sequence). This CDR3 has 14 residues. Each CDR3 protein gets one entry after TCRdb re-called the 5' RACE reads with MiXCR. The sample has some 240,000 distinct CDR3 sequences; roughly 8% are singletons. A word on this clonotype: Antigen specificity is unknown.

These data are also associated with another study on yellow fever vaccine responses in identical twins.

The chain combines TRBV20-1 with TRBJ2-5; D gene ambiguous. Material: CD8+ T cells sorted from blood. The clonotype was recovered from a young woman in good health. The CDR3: CSARDSTTQETQYF. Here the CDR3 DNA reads TGCAGTGCTAGAGATTCAACTACCCAAGAGACCCAGTACTTC.